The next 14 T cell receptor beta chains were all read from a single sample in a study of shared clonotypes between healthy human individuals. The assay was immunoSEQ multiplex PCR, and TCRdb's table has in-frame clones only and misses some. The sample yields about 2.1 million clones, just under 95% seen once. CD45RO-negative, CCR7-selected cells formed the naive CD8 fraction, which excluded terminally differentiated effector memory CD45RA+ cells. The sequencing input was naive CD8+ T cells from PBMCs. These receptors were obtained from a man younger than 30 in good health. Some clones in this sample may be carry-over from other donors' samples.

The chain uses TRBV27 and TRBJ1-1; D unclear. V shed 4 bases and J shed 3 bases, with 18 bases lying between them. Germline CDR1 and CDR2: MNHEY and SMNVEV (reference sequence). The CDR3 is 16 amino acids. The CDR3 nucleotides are TGTGCCAGCAGTTCCCGGGTTTTGTCCGGGCACACTGAAGCTTTCTTT. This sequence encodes CASSSRVLSGHTEAFF.

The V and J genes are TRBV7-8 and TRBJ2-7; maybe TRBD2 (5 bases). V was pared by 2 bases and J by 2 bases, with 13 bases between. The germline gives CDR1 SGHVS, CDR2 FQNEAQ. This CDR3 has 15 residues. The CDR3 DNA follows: TGTGCCAGCAGCTTATTCGGGGAAGGCCCCTACGAGCAGTACTTC. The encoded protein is CASSLFGEGPYEQYF.

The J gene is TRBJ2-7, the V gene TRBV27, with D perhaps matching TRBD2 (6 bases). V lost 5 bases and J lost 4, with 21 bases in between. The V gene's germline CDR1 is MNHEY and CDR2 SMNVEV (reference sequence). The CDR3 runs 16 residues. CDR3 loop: CASSPPTRPRPYEQYF. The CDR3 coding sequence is TGTGCCAGCAGTCCCCCGACTAGACCTAGGCCATACGAGCAGTACTTC.

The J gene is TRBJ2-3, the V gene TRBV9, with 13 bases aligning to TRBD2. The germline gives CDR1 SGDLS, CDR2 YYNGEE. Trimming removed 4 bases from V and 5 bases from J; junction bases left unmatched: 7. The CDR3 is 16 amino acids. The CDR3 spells CASSPITSGRVDTQYF. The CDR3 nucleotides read TGTGCCAGCAGCCCTATCACTAGCGGGAGGGTAGATACGCAGTATTTT.

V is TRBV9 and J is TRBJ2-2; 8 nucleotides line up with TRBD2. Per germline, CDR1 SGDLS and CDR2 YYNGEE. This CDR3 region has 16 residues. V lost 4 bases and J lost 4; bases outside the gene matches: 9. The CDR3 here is CASSSSSGPSTGELFF. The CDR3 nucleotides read TGTGCCAGCAGCTCCTCTAGCGGGCCTTCCACCGGGGAGCTGTTTTTT.

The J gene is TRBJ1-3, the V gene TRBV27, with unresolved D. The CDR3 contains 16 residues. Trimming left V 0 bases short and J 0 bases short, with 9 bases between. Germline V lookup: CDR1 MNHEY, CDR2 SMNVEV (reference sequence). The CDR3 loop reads CASSLSRGISGNTIYF. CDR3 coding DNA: TGTGCCAGCAGTTTATCTCGAGGAATCTCTGGAAACACCATATATTTT.

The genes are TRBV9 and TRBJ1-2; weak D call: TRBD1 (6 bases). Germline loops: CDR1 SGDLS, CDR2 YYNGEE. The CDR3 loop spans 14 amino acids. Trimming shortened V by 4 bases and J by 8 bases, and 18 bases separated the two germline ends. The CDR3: CASSNLGTIDGYTF. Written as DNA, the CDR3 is TGTGCCAGCAGCAACCTCGGGACAATTGACGGCTACACCTTC. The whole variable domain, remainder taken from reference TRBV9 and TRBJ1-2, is DSGVTQTPKHLITATGQRVTLRCSPRSGDLSVYWYQQSLDQGLQFLIQYYNGEERAKGNILERFSAQQFPDLHSELNLSSLELGDSALYFCASSNLGTIDGYTFGSGTRLTVV.

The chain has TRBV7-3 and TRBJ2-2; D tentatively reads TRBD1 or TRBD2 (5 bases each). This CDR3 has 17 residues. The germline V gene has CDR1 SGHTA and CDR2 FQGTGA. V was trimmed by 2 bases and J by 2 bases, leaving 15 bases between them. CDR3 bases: TGTGCCAGCAGCTTATCGGTGGGACCCGTAAACACCGGGGAGCTGTTTTTT. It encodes CASSLSVGPVNTGELFF.

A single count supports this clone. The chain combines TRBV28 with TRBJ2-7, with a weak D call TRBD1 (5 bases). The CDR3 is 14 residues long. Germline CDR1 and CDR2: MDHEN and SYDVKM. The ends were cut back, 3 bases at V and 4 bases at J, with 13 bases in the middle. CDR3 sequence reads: CASSFAGLGYEQYF. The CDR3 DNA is TGTGCCAGCAGTTTTGCAGGGTTGGGGTACGAGCAGTACTTC.

CDR3 residues: CASSKGGLAGIGARGEQFF. DNA of the CDR3: TGTGCCAGCAGCAAAGGGGGACTAGCGGGTATAGGCGCCAGGGGTGAGCAGTTCTTC. This sequence joins TRBV27 and TRBJ2-1; 12 nucleotides agree with TRBD2. The CDR3 is 19 amino acids. Trimming at V came to 6 bases and at J to 9 bases, leaving 21 bases not matched to a gene. CDR1 MNHEY and CDR2 SMNVEV come from the germline V gene (reference sequence).

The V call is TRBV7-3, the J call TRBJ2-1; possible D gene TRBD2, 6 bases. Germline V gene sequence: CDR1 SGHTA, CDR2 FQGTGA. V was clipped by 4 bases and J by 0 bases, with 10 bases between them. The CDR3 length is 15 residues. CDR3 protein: CASSWGLRSYNEQFF. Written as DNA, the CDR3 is TGTGCCAGCAGCTGGGGACTCCGCTCCTACAATGAGCAGTTCTTC. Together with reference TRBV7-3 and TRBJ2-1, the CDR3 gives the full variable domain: GAGVSQTPSNKVTEKGKYVELRCDPISGHTALYWYRQSLGQGPEFLIYFQGTGAADDSGLPNDRFFAVRPEGSVSTLKIQRTERGDSAVYLCASSWGLRSYNEQFFGPGTRLTVL.

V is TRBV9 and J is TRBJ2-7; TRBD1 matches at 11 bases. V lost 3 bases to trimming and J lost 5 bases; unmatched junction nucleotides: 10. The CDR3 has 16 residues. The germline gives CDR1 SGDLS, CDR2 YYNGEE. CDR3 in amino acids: CASSATGTGGSHEQYF. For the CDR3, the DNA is TGTGCCAGCAGCGCCACCGGGACAGGGGGTTCCCACGAGCAGTACTTC.

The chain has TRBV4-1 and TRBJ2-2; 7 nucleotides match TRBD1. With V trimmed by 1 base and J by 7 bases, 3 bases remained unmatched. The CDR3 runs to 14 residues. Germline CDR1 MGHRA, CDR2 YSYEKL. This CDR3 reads CASSQGGQVGELFF. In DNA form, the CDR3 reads TGCGCCAGCAGCCAAGGAGGACAGGTCGGGGAGCTGTTTTTT.

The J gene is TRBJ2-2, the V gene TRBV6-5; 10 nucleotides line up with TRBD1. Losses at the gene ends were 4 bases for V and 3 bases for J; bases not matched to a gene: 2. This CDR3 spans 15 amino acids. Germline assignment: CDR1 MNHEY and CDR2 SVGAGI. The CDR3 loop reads CASSLTGGYTGELFF. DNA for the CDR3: TGTGCCAGCAGTTTGACAGGGGGCTACACCGGGGAGCTGTTTTTT.